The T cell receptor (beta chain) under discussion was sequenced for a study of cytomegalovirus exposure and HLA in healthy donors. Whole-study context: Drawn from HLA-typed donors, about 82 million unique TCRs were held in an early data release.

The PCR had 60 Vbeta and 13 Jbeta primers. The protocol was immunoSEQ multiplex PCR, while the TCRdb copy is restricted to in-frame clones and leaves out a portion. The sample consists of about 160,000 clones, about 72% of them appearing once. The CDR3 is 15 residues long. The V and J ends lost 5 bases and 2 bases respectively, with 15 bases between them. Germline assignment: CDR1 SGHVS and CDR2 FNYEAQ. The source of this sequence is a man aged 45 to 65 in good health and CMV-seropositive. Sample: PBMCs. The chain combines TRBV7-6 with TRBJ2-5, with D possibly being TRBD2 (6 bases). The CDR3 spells CASSPSRRDQETQYF. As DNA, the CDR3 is TGTGCCAGCAGCCCCTCGCGGCGGGATCAAGAGACCCAGTACTTC.